The source of this T cell receptor (beta chain) is a study of blood T cell repertoires in COVID-19. About the research overall: T cells, B-cell-depleted T cells, or PBMCs provided the cDNA or gDNA that served as material.

This clone was recorded only once. TCRdb's copy holds only in-frame clones and misses some; the assay was immunoSEQ multiplex PCR. The data contain roughly 200,000 clones, roughly 87% of them singletons. Germline CDR1 and CDR2: WNHNN and SYGVQD (reference sequence). The CDR3 extends over 14 amino acids. Trimming removed 10 bases from V and 6 bases from J; junction bases left unmatched: 13. Clinical history reported by participants formed the basis on which cohorts were assigned. Sequenced material: PBMCs or T cells enriched from blood (not recorded which). The rearrangement uses TRBV10-1 and TRBJ2-7; 9 bases agree with TRBD2. The source is a man between 18 and 35 years old with acute COVID-19. CDR3 protein: CATSSGTPPGEQYF. The CDR3 nucleotides are TGCGCCACCTCTAGCGGGACCCCCCCCGGCGAGCAGTACTTC.